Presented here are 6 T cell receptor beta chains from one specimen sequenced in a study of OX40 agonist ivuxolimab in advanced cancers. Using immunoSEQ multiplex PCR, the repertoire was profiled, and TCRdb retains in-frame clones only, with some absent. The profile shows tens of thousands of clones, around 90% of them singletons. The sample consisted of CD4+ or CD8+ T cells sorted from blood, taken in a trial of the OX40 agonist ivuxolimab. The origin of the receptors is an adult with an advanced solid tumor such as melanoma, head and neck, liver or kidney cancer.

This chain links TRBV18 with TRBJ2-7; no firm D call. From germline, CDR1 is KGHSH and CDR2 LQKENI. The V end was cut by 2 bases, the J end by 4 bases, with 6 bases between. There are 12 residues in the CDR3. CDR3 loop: CASSPTAYEQYF. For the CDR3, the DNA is TGTGCCAGCTCACCAACAGCATACGAGCAGTACTTC. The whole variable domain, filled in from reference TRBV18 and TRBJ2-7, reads NAGVMQNPRHLVRRRGQEARLRCSPMKGHSHVYWYRQLPEEGLKFMVYLQKENIIDESGMPKERFSAEFPKEGPSILRIQQVVRGDSAAYFCASSPTAYEQYFGPGTRLTVT.

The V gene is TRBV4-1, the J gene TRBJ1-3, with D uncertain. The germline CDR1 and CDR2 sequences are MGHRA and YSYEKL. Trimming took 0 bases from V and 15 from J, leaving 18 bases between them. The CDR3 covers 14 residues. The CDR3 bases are TGCGCCAGCAGCCAAGAAGCGGGCCAACCCTCAGGATATTTT. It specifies CASSQEAGQPSGYF.

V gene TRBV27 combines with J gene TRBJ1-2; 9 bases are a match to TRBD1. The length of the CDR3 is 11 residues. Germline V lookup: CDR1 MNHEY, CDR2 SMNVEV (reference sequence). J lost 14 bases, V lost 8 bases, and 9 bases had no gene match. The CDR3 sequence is CASGGQGMETF. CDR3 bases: TGTGCCAGCGGCGGACAGGGGATGGAGACCTTC.

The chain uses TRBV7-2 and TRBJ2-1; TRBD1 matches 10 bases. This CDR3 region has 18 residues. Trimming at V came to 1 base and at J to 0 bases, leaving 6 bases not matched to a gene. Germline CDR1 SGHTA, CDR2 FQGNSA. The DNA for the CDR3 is TGTGCCAGCAGCTTAGTCTTCGGGACAGGGGCCTCCTACAATGAGCAGTTCTTC. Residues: CASSLVFGTGASYNEQFF.

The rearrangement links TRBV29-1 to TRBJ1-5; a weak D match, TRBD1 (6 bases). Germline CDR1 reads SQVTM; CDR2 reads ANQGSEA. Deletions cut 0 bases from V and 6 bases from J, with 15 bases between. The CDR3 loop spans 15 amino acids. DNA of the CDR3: TGCAGCGTTGAAGAGGAGGGGGTTGGGGGTCAGCCCCAGCATTTT. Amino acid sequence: CSVEEEGVGGQPQHF.

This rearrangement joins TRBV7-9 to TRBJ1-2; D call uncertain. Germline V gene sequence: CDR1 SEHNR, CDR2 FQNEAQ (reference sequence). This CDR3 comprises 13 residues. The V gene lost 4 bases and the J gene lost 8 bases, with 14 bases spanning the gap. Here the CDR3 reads CASSSSAGGGYTF. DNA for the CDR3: TGTGCCAGCAGCTCGTCGGCGGGAGGCGGCTACACCTTC.